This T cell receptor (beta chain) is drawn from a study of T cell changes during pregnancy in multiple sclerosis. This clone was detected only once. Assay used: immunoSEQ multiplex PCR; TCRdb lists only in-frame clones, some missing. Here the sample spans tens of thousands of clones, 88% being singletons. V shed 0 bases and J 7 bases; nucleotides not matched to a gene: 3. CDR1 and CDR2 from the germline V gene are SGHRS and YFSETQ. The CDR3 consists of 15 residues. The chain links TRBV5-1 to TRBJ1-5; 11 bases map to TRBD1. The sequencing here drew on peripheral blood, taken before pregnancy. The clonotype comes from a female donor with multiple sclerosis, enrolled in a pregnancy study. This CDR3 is CASSLGTGGLQPQHF. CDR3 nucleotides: TGCGCCAGCAGCTTGGGGACAGGGGGCTTGCAGCCCCAGCATTTT.